One and the same sample provided the 2 T cell receptor beta chains below, sequenced in a study of read filtering for tumor transcriptome and immune sequencing (dated by TCRdb to about 2020). TCRdb lists the instrument as Illumina HiSeq 4000. The Immunoverse kit was used to build TCR libraries from around 420 ng RNA, with molecular barcoded adaptors covering alpha/delta and beta/gamma chains. TCRdb reran the public reads through fastp at Q25 and MiXCR, keeping productive beta chains. Duplicate CDR3 protein sequences are folded into a single record with the most common DNA and genes. In this sample the table shows tens of thousands of distinct CDR3 sequences, approximately 14% of which occur a single time. Approximately 47% of the sample goes to the ten largest clones. Sequencing input: a population of CD138-negative cells sorted from bone marrow. Per the publication, the cell subset or site label means: bone marrow mononuclear cells depleted of CD138+ plasma/myeloma cells by negative magnetic selection. The receptors were gathered from a donor at least 40 years old with multiple myeloma.

This clonotype was observed many times. V usage is TRBV19 and J usage is TRBJ2-7; 9 bases match TRBD2. Germline V gene lookup returns CDR1 LNHDA and CDR2 SQIVND (reference sequence). V lost 4 bases, J lost 3 bases, and 10 bases stayed unmatched. The CDR3 covers 16 residues. The chain's CDR3 is CASSNRPGLADYEQYF. As DNA, the CDR3 is TGTGCCAGTAGTAACCGACCGGGACTAGCAGACTACGAGCAGTACTTC.

This clonotype has at least ten counts. The chain combines TRBV20-1 with TRBJ2-1; TRBD1 or TRBD2 may be the D gene (5 bases each). The ends were cut back, 3 bases at V and 6 bases at J, with 9 bases in the middle. The CDR3 is made up of 12 amino acids. The germline gives CDR1 DFQATT, CDR2 SNEGSKA (reference sequence). The CDR3 DNA follows: TGCAGTGCTAGGTACGGGGCCAATGAGCAGTTCTTC. Its translation is CSARYGANEQFF.